The 20 T cell receptor beta chains in this list originate from one sample, sequenced in a study of response to subunit inactivated influenza vaccine. MiXCR was run by TCRdb on the RT-PCR reads, yielding one entry per CDR3 protein. The sample consists of 650,000 to 850,000 distinct CDR3 sequences, about 15% of them appearing once. Sequencing was performed on PBMCs from blood, taken approximately 15 days before vaccination. Every receptor here comes from a man aged 45-65 years who received an inactivated influenza vaccine.

J is TRBJ2-7 and V is TRBV7-2; TRBD2 matches at 7 bases. This CDR3 is 15 amino acids long. V was pared by 3 bases and J by 7 bases, with 12 bases of the junction left unmatched. Per germline, CDR1 SGHTA and CDR2 FQGNSA. In DNA form, the CDR3 reads TGTGCCAGCAGCTTGTTTGTGACTAGCTCGGGAGAGCAGTACTTC. Amino acid sequence: CASSLFVTSSGEQYF.

The sample holds a few counts of this clonotype. The chain links TRBV11-2 to TRBJ1-3, with a tentative D call TRBD1 (5 bases). Germline V gene sequence: CDR1 SGHAT, CDR2 FQNNGV. CDR3 length: 16 amino acids. V was cut by 3 bases and J by 3 bases, with 15 bases left in between. The CDR3 coding sequence is TGTGCCAGCAGCTTTAGCATCCCCAGGGTTGGAAACACCATATATTTT. Translating gives CASSFSIPRVGNTIYF.

This clonotype was seen only once. A much larger clonotype is one base distant, so this may be a read error. This sequence joins TRBV7-9 and TRBJ2-7; 10 bases agree with TRBD1. The better agreement between TRBJ2-1 and the DNA end casts doubt on the J call. The germline V gene encodes CDR1 SEHNR and CDR2 FQNEAQ (reference sequence). CDR3 length: 13 residues. CDR3 sequence reads: CASGTGEYYEQFF. The CDR3 DNA is TGTGCCAGCGGGACAGGGGAATACTACGAGCAGTTCTTC.

This clonotype was observed a few times. V gene TRBV10-3 combines with J gene TRBJ1-3, with no clear D. The CDR3 has 17 residues. The germline gives CDR1 ENHRY, CDR2 SYGVKD. Trimming shortened V by 4 bases and J by 0 bases, and 16 bases separated the two germline ends. The CDR3 reads CAISGSTGRSSGNTIYF. The CDR3 nucleotides are TGTGCCATCAGTGGGTCCACGGGCAGGAGCTCTGGAAACACCATATATTTT.

This clonotype has just a few counts. The chain recombines TRBV12-3 or TRBV12-4 with TRBJ2-2; tentatively, D is TRBD1 (6 bases). This CDR3 is built from 15 residues. Trimming took off 3 bases at V and 6 bases at J, with 14 bases between the two ends. The CDR3 loop is CASSLRQGLSGELFF. The CDR3 region has the DNA TGTGCCAGCAGTTTGCGGCAGGGGCTCTCCGGGGAGCTGTTTTTT.

The gene calls are TRBV5-5 and TRBJ2-2; TRBD1 matches 7 bases. Unmatched junction bases numbered 8, after V lost 3 bases and J lost 6 bases. The CDR3 runs to 15 residues. Germline assignment: CDR1 SGHKS and CDR2 YYEKEE (reference sequence). For the CDR3, the DNA is TGTGCCAGCAGCTCAGGGGGATGGGGCGCCGGGGAGCTGTTTTTT. Translating it yields CASSSGGWGAGELFF.

This clonotype was picked up many times. The V and J genes are TRBV7-3 and TRBJ2-1; D gene ambiguous. V was shortened by 5 bases and J by 7 bases, with 12 bases between the two germline ends. CDR3 length: 13 amino acids. Germline values: CDR1 SGHTA, CDR2 FQGTGA. Written as DNA, the CDR3 is TGTGCCAGCAGCCCTCTCGGGCTTAATGAGCAGTTCTTC. The encoded protein is CASSPLGLNEQFF.

A few counts support this clonotype. CDR3 bases: TGTGCCAGCAGCCCCCCCGGGGCCCACGGGGGCAAAAACATTCAGTACTTC. Amino acids: CASSPPGAHGGKNIQYF. This rearrangement joins TRBV7-2 to TRBJ2-4, with a possible D match to TRBD2 (6 bases). Germline lookup yields CDR1 SGHTA and CDR2 FQGNSA. Trimming left V 5 bases short and J 3 bases short, with 20 bases between. The CDR3 consists of 17 residues.

The rearrangement joins TRBV7-2 to TRBJ1-1; D gene unclear. The CDR3 is made up of 14 amino acids. Germline V gene data show CDR1 as SGHTA and CDR2 as FQGNSA. V lost 5 bases and J lost 2, with 12 bases in between. The CDR3 region is CASSRSTFNTEAFF. The CDR3 DNA reads TGTGCCAGCAGCCGTTCGACTTTCAACACTGAAGCTTTCTTT.

This clonotype was seen ten or more times. The gene calls are TRBV7-2 and TRBJ2-1, with 12 bases identical to TRBD2. After removal of 2 bases from V and 7 bases from J, the junction contained 9 bases not matched to a gene. CDR1 and CDR2 (germline): SGHTA, FQGNSA. This CDR3 contains 17 residues. CDR3 sequence reads: CASSLWVGTSGPNEQFF. CDR3 nucleotide sequence: TGTGCCAGCAGCTTATGGGTCGGGACTAGCGGGCCTAATGAGCAGTTCTTC.

This clonotype was counted a few times. This chain uses TRBV5-1 with TRBJ2-7, with 7 bases identical to TRBD1. V trimming: 5 bases; J trimming: 3 bases; junction bases outside the gene matches: 5. The CDR3 totals 13 residues. CDR1 and CDR2 from the germline V gene are SGHRS and YFSETQ. CDR3 bases: TGCGCCAGCAGTAATGCAGGGGGCTACGAGCAGTACTTC. Protein product: CASSNAGGYEQYF.

This clonotype was seen a handful of times. Here the CDR3 reads CASRNPGQGDNSPLHF. In nucleotides, the CDR3 is TGTGCCAGCAGGAACCCGGGACAGGGTGATAATTCACCCCTCCACTTT. J is TRBJ1-6 and V is TRBV27, with TRBD1 matching 9 bases. In germline, CDR1 is MNHEY, CDR2 SMNVEV (reference sequence). After removal of 6 bases from V and 5 bases from J, the junction contained 8 bases not matched to a gene. CDR3 size: 16 residues.

The V and J genes are TRBV9 and TRBJ2-5, with 7 bases lining up with TRBD1. Trimming removed 3 bases from V and 2 bases from J; junction bases left unmatched: 10. The CDR3 has 16 amino acids. Germline V gene data show CDR1 as SGDLS and CDR2 as YYNGEE. DNA of the CDR3: TGTGCCAGCAGCGATATAACAGGGGTTACTCAAGAGACCCAGTACTTC. This gives the protein CASSDITGVTQETQYF.

This clonotype was observed many times. J is TRBJ2-7 and V is TRBV9, with TRBD2 matching over 12 bases. Trimming cost V 2 bases and J 4 bases; bases outside gene matches: 1. CDR3 length equals 14 residues. In germline, CDR1 is SGDLS, CDR2 YYNGEE. CDR3 sequence: CASSVGTSGYEQYF. In nucleotides, the CDR3 is TGTGCCAGCAGCGTCGGGACTAGCGGGTACGAGCAGTACTTC.

V usage is TRBV28 and J usage is TRBJ1-6; unclear D gene. The CDR3 is made up of 12 amino acids. V lost 5 bases, J lost 15 bases, and 14 bases lay in between. CDR1 and CDR2 from the germline V gene are MDHEN and SYDVKM. The CDR3 DNA sequence: TGTGCCAGCAGTCCCTCCTCCCGTCTCCTCCACTTT. Translation gives CASSPSSRLLHF.

V and J are TRBV5-1 and TRBJ2-2, with 7 bases aligning to TRBD1. The ends lost 0 bases at V and 7 bases at J; junction bases unmatched: 6. The CDR3 contains 15 residues. Germline V gives CDR1 SGHRS, CDR2 YFSETQ. The CDR3 nucleotides read TGCGCCAGCAGCTTGGAATACAGGGGTATCGGGGAGCTGTTTTTT. Its protein product is CASSLEYRGIGELFF. Complete variable domain (other parts from reference TRBV5-1 and TRBJ2-2): KAGVTQTPRYLIKTRGQQVTLSCSPISGHRSVSWYQQTPGQGLQFLFEYFSETQRNKGNFPGRFSGRQFSNSRSEMNVSTLELGDSALYLCASSLEYRGIGELFFGEGSRLTVL.

This clonotype turned up a few times. The rearrangement uses TRBV15 and TRBJ1-5, with D maybe TRBD1 (5 bases). CDR1 LNHNV and CDR2 YYDKDF come from the germline V gene (reference sequence). With 0 bases removed from V and 7 bases from J, the gap between germline ends came to 13 bases. There are 15 residues in the CDR3. CDR3 coding DNA: TGTGCCACCAGCAGAGATTCGGGGGAGGGACAGCCCCAGCATTTT. Its translation: CATSRDSGEGQPQHF.

This clonotype has at least ten counts. The chain uses TRBV20-1 and TRBJ1-3; D gene unclear. The CDR3 covers 13 residues. The V gene's germline CDR1 is DFQATT and CDR2 SNEGSKA (reference sequence). V lost 3 bases and J 2 bases, leaving 8 bases between the germline ends. The CDR3 DNA follows: TGCAGTGCTAGTTTATCCCCTGGAAACACCATATATTTT. Translation: CSASLSPGNTIYF.

J is TRBJ2-3 and V is TRBV5-1; D possibly corresponds to TRBD1 (6 bases). The V gene lost 0 bases and the J gene lost 3 bases, with 11 bases spanning the gap. This CDR3 region has 15 residues. Germline V gene sequence: CDR1 SGHRS, CDR2 YFSETQ. The CDR3 spells CASSLGQVVTDTQYF. CDR3 sequence (DNA): TGCGCCAGCAGCTTGGGACAGGTAGTAACAGATACGCAGTATTTT.

This clonotype was found a few times. The chain uses TRBV12-3 or TRBV12-4 and TRBJ2-6; no definite D call. V was shortened by 3 bases and J by 1 base, with 13 bases between the two germline ends. The CDR3 runs 17 residues. CDR3 sequence: CASSFTGFRSGANVLTF. CDR3 coding DNA: TGTGCCAGCAGTTTTACTGGGTTCAGGTCTGGGGCCAACGTCCTGACTTTC.